This T cell receptor (beta chain) was found in a study of glioma-infiltrating T cells after dendritic cell vaccination. Across the study: Patients received autologous tumor lysate-pulsed dendritic cell vaccination between about 2002 and 2012. Whole-study findings and limits: Complete blood and tumor specimen sets were limited to few patients.

Time point defined: after dendritic cell vaccination, including at tumor progression/relapse. The CDR3 spans 16 residues. Germline CDR1 SGHRS, CDR2 YFSETQ. Deletions cut 0 bases from V and 6 bases from J, with 19 bases between. This clone was counted a single time. Its antigen is currently unknown. Libraries were prepared by immunoSEQ multiplex PCR; TCRdb keeps only in-frame clonotypes and omits some of them. The repertoire holds some 90,000 clones, with around four fifths as singletons. V usage is TRBV5-1 and J usage is TRBJ2-7; tentatively, D is TRBD1 (6 bases). The sequencing used blood, collected after dendritic cell vaccination. This TCR derives from a human donor with glioblastoma. The CDR3 DNA sequence: TGCGCCAGCAGCTTGGGGCCAGCAGGGGTTTTCAGCGAGCAGTACTTC. It codes for CASSLGPAGVFSEQYF.